This T cell receptor (beta chain) was identified during a study of shared clonotypes between healthy human individuals. With respect to this clone: Its antigen is unidentified.

With V trimmed by 6 bases and J by 5 bases, 9 bases remained unmatched. CDR1 and CDR2 (germline): MNHNY, SVGAGI (reference sequence). The length of the CDR3 is 15 residues. CD45RO-negative, CCR7-selected cells formed the naive CD8 fraction, which excluded terminally differentiated effector memory CD45RA+ cells. Notes on the study in general: Against clonotypes common to all four donors, non-shared ones had lower generation probabilities. When naive CD4 clonotypes were compared across a handful of donors, about 4.8% were shared.

Several immunoSEQ plates received, in even portions, the genomic DNA of each subset. Measured with immunoSEQ multiplex PCR; TCRdb has only the in-frame clones, and not every one. The sample includes roughly 770,000 clones, 96% seen only once; the top ten take under 0.25%. The J gene is TRBJ2-1, the V gene TRBV6-6; 8 bases agree with TRBD2. This TCR was sampled from a man between 25 and 39 years old in good health. Specimen: naive CD8+ T cells sorted from blood. The DNA of the CDR3 is TGTGCCAGCAGACCACGGGAGGGAATCAACAATGAGCAGTTCTTC. As protein: CASRPREGINNEQFF.